What follows describes a single T cell receptor (beta chain). Antigen: not known. Sequencing was performed with immunoSEQ multiplex PCR; in TCRdb, only in-frame clones are kept and a portion is missing. This table has tens of thousands of clones, approximately 87% appearing once. Germline V lookup: CDR1 LGHNA, CDR2 YSLEER. The CDR3 contains 21 residues. Trimming removed 2 bases from V and 2 bases from J, with 25 bases in between. The data stem from a study of a mutant IDH1 vaccine in newly diagnosed glioma. Study overall: Once 4-6 weeks had passed after radiotherapy alone, vaccination started, or it started with temozolomide cycles. Overall study results and limits: Apparently unrelated to pseudoprogression were changes in the top peripheral T cell clonotypes.

Regarding time point: week 35, safety follow-up. Vaccine doses each comprised 300 ug of mutant IDH1 20-mer peptide, with topical imiquimod. The patients were given eight vaccinations, one each in weeks 1, 3, 5, 7, 11, 15, 19 and 23. This TCR was recovered from a man between 40 and 49 years old with glioma. The chain joins TRBV4-3 to TRBJ2-6, with D possibly being TRBD1 (5 bases). The sample here was PBMCs, taken from a glioma patient whose treatment included an IDH1 peptide vaccine. The CDR3 nucleotides are TGCGCCAGCAGCCAAACCGCCCGAGGCGCAGGGTTAATGACTGGGGCCAACGTCCTGACTTTC. Translation: CASSQTARGAGLMTGANVLTF.